The T cell receptor beta chain described here comes from a study of regulatory T cells in long-lasting Graves disease. This clonotype has only a few counts. One junction end does not reproduce the germline sequence, and a read error may be involved. This sample's time point: newly diagnosed GD, antithyroid drugs for less than 3 months. The authors made the TCR library using RNA they extracted from PBMCs. CDR3 regions were amplified by Arm-PCR using iRepertoire HTBI primers to build TCR beta libraries. TCRdb re-called the multiplex PCR reads with MiXCR, one entry per CDR3 protein. In the table there are about 320,000 distinct CDR3 sequences, more than 15% of which are singletons. The clonotype comes from a female donor with Graves disease. The specimen was peripheral blood mononuclear cells (PBMCs), collected at new diagnosis, from a patient treated with antithyroid drugs.

CDR3 protein: CTSSNLPGQGTYEQYF. DNA for the CDR3: TGTACCAGCAGTAATTTACCGGGACAGGGGACCTACGAGCAGTACTTC. The chain couples TRBV12-3 or TRBV12-4 to TRBJ2-7; 10 bases are a match to TRBD1. This CDR3 spans 16 amino acids.